This T cell receptor beta chain was identified in a study of OX40 agonist ivuxolimab in advanced cancers. Method: immunoSEQ multiplex PCR; TCRdb's copy keeps in-frame clones and lacks some. The sample has tens of thousands of clones, about 85% seen once. The TCR sequence derives from an adult with an advanced solid tumor such as melanoma, head and neck, liver or kidney cancer. The sample in question was CD4+ or CD8+ T cells sorted from blood, obtained in a trial of the OX40 agonist ivuxolimab.

The CDR3 nucleotides are TGTGCCAGCAGTGAAGCAGGGGGCAGCTCCTACGAGCAGTACTTC. The encoded protein is CASSEAGGSSYEQYF. The chain employs TRBV6-1 and TRBJ2-7; 7 positions agree with TRBD1. The germline V gene encodes CDR1 MNHNS and CDR2 SASEGT. V shed 0 bases and J 0 bases; nucleotides not matched to a gene: 2. This CDR3 spans 15 amino acids.